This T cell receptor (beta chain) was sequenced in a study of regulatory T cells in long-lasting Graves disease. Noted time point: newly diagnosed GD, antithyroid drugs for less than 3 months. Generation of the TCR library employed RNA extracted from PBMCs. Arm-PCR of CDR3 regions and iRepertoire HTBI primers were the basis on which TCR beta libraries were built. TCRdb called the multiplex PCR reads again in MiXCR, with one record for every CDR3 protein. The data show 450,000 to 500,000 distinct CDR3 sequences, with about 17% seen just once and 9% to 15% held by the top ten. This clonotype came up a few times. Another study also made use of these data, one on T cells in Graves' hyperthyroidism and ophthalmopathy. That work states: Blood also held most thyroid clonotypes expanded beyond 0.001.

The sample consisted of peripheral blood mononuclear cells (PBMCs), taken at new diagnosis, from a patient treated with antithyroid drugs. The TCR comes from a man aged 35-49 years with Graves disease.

CDR3 nucleotide sequence: TGTGCCAGCAGGACTCGGACAGGAGCCTCTGGAAACACCATATATTTT. Its translation: CASRTRTGASGNTIYF. This chain connects TRBV28 to TRBJ1-3; 7 nucleotides agree with TRBD1. CDR1 and CDR2 from the germline V gene are MDHEN and SYDVKM. J gave up 0 bases and V 6 bases, and 8 bases lay outside the gene matches. The CDR3 contains 16 residues. Using reference TRBV28 and TRBJ1-3 for the parts outside the CDR3, the full variable domain is DVKVTQSSRYLVKRTGEKVFLECVQDMDHENMFWYRQDPGLGLRLIYFSYDVKMKEKGDIPEGYSVSREKKERFSLILESASTNQTSMYLCASRTRTGASGNTIYFGEGSWLTVV.